The next 15 T cell receptor beta chains were all read from a single sample in a study of blood T cell repertoires in COVID-19. TCRdb's copy holds only in-frame clones and misses some; the assay was immunoSEQ multiplex PCR. The sample carries about 63,000 clones, about 86% recorded once. Sequencing was performed on peripheral blood. The receptors originated from a human donor in a cohort sampled during active COVID-19.

The gene calls are TRBV28 and TRBJ2-5; D is unclear. CDR3 length: 12 amino acids. Trimming shortened V by 5 bases and J by 5 bases, and 9 bases separated the two germline ends. Germline CDR1 MDHEN, CDR2 SYDVKM. CDR3 DNA: TGTGCCAGCAGTGCGATAACGGAGACCCAGTACTTC. Protein: CASSAITETQYF. The full variable domain, rest sourced from reference TRBV28 and TRBJ2-5, is DVKVTQSSRYLVKRTGEKVFLECVQDMDHENMFWYRQDPGLGLRLIYFSYDVKMKEKGDIPEGYSVSREKKERFSLILESASTNQTSMYLCASSAITETQYFGPGTRLLVL.

V usage is TRBV27 and J usage is TRBJ2-5; TRBD2 aligns across 13 bases. Trimming took 5 bases from V and 5 from J; bases not matched to a gene: 11. CDR1 and CDR2 from the germline V gene are MNHEY and SMNVEV (reference sequence). This CDR3 comprises 17 residues. CDR3 nucleotide sequence: TGTGCCAGCAGTGCTCAACTAGCGGGAGGGCCCGGTGAGACCCAGTACTTC. Translating it yields CASSAQLAGGPGETQYF.

This clone was seen a few times. The chain is built from TRBV27 and TRBJ1-2, with D perhaps TRBD1 (6 bases). V was trimmed by 2 bases and J by 4 bases, leaving 17 bases between them. Looked up from germline, CDR1 is MNHEY and CDR2 is SMNVEV (reference sequence). The CDR3 sequence is 16 residues long. The CDR3 is CASSLRGTSRSYGYTF. Written as DNA, the CDR3 is TGTGCCAGCAGTTTAAGGGGGACATCCAGGTCCTATGGCTACACCTTC.

The chain's CDR3 is CASSVGGGDHLWSQHF. The DNA of the CDR3 is TGTGCCAGCAGCGTAGGAGGGGGCGACCATCTGTGGTCCCAGCATTTT. The chain uses TRBV9 and TRBJ1-5; TRBD1 agrees at 7 bases. J was trimmed by 11 bases and V by 0 bases; bases with no gene match: 14. The CDR3 has 16 amino acids. Looked up from germline, CDR1 is SGDLS and CDR2 is YYNGEE.

The DNA of the CDR3 is TGTGCCAGTAGTATAAAGGGACTAGCGGGAGGAAGCGGGGAGCTGTTTTTT. Amino acids: CASSIKGLAGGSGELFF. The genes are TRBV19 and TRBJ2-2; 15 bases line up with TRBD2. The V gene end was trimmed by 2 bases and the J gene end by 7 bases; junction bases not matched to a gene: 5. This CDR3 spans 17 amino acids. CDR1 is LNHDA and CDR2 is SQIVND in the germline V gene (reference sequence).

The chain couples TRBV19 to TRBJ2-3; 9 bases fit TRBD1. With V trimmed by 8 bases and J by 5 bases, 8 bases remained unmatched. Germline values: CDR1 LNHDA, CDR2 SQIVND (reference sequence). The CDR3 covers 14 residues. CDR3 loop: CASRYRGQEDTQYF. Written as DNA, the CDR3 is TGTGCCAGTCGGTACAGGGGGCAGGAAGATACGCAGTATTTT.

The rearrangement uses TRBV7-8 and TRBJ2-7; D gene unclear. CDR3 length: 13 amino acids. The germline V and J ends were trimmed by 8 bases and 0 bases, with 11 bases remaining between them. Per the germline V gene, CDR1 is SGHVS and CDR2 is FQNEAQ. The CDR3 DNA reads TGTGCCAGCGGGCTGGGTTACTCCTACGAGCAGTACTTC. This encodes CASGLGYSYEQYF.

Concerning this clone: The junction departs from the called germline gene at one end, perhaps through a read error. This chain uses TRBV11-2 with TRBJ1-1, with D possibly matching TRBD1 (5 bases). Germline V gives CDR1 SGHAT, CDR2 FQNNGV. The CDR3 runs to 11 residues. The CDR3 DNA follows: TGTGCCAGCAGCTTGTTTGGAGGGGCGATTTTT. Protein: CASSLFGGAIF.

The chain is built from TRBV4-3 and TRBJ1-2; no firm D call. The V end was cut by 2 bases, the J end by 8 bases, with 18 bases between. The CDR3 spans 15 residues. Germline lookup yields CDR1 LGHNA and CDR2 YSLEER. This chain's CDR3 is CASSQRPGSTSGYTF. The CDR3 coding sequence is TGCGCCAGCAGCCAACGACCGGGATCTACTTCGGGCTACACCTTC.

The chain couples TRBV11-2 to TRBJ2-2, with TRBD1 matching over 7 bases. The CDR3 totals 18 residues. Germline CDR1 is SGHAT and CDR2 is FQNNGV. With 5 bases clipped from V and 5 bases from J, the junction kept 17 bases outside the gene matches. CDR3 amino acids: CASSLIRGSRSSTGELFF. As DNA, the CDR3 is TGTGCCAGCAGCCTCATCAGGGGGAGTCGATCCTCGACCGGGGAGCTGTTTTTT. Drawing the rest from reference TRBV11-2 and TRBJ2-2, the complete variable domain is EAGVAQSPRYKIIEKRQSVAFWCNPISGHATLYWYQQILGQGPKLLIQFQNNGVVDDSQLPKDRFSAERLKGVDSTLKIQPAKLEDSAVYLCASSLIRGSRSSTGELFFGEGSRLTVL.

The V call is TRBV6-6, the J call TRBJ2-5; D perhaps matches TRBD1 (7 bases). The length of the CDR3 is 18 residues. The V end lost 5 bases, the J end lost 4 bases, and 26 bases lay between the germline ends. Germline V gene sequence: CDR1 MNHNY, CDR2 SVGAGI (reference sequence). CDR3 nucleotides: TGTGCCAGCAGTCCACCGGGACTTAGACAGGGAGTTTTAGAGACCCAGTACTTC. Protein product: CASSPPGLRQGVLETQYF.

The V call is TRBV4-3, the J call TRBJ1-1, with a tentative D call TRBD1 (5 bases). Trimming took off 4 bases at V and 4 bases at J, with 10 bases between the two ends. The CDR3 runs to 13 residues. Per germline, CDR1 LGHNA and CDR2 YSLEER. The CDR3 here is CASSLTVITEAFF. The CDR3 nucleotides are TGCGCCAGCAGCCTGACAGTAATCACTGAAGCTTTCTTT.

The gene calls are TRBV28 and TRBJ2-7, with D possibly matching TRBD2 (5 bases). Per germline, CDR1 MDHEN and CDR2 SYDVKM. V was clipped by 5 bases and J by 3 bases, with 17 bases between them. This CDR3 comprises 15 residues. As DNA, the CDR3 is TGTGCCAGCAGTCGGACCCTGGACTCCGTCTACGAGCAGTACTTC. This sequence encodes CASSRTLDSVYEQYF.

This chain joins TRBV5-1 and TRBJ1-3, with D hard to call. This CDR3 comprises 13 residues. Germline loops: CDR1 SGHRS, CDR2 YFSETQ. The germline V and J ends were trimmed by 4 bases and 2 bases, with 7 bases remaining between them. The CDR3: CASSVGTGNTIYF. The CDR3 DNA reads TGCGCCAGCAGCGTGGGTACTGGAAACACCATATATTTT.

This chain links TRBV5-8 with TRBJ2-1, with 7 positions matching TRBD1. The V gene's germline CDR1 is SGHTS and CDR2 YDEGEE. This CDR3 is built from 18 residues. With V trimmed by 4 bases and J by 2 bases, 15 bases remained unmatched. CDR3 in amino acids: CASSPGQTLGLAYNEQFF. In DNA, the CDR3 is TGTGCCAGCAGCCCGGGACAGACCCTTGGACTGGCCTACAATGAGCAGTTCTTC. Full variable domain (outside the CDR3, taken from reference TRBV5-8 and TRBJ2-1): EAGVTQSPTHLIKTRGQQATLRCSPISGHTSVYWYQQALGLGLQFLLWYDEGEERNRGNFPPRFSGRQFPNYSSELNVNALELEDSALYLCASSPGQTLGLAYNEQFFGPGTRLTVL.